This TCR beta chain was recorded in a study of regulatory T cells in long-lasting Graves disease. Indicated time point: newly diagnosed GD, antithyroid drugs for less than 3 months. Extracted RNA from PBMCs served as the source of the TCR library. With EDTA tubes as the receptacles, 7.5 to 9 milliliters of peripheral blood were drawn. This clonotype was detected ten times or more. According to the study, TCR beta libraries were built with iRepertoire HTBI primers and CDR3-region Arm-PCR. Authors' data handling: Analysis of the samples identified roughly 62 TRBV and around 13 TRBJ segments. TCRdb processed the multiplex PCR reads anew with MiXCR; each CDR3 protein has one entry. TCRdb's processing, not the study's, gives the V and J calls here. Among a few hundred thousand distinct CDR3 sequences listed, roughly 19% were seen once. These data are also associated with another study on T cells in Graves' hyperthyroidism and ophthalmopathy.

The source is a woman between 25 and 40 years old with Graves disease. The sample was peripheral blood mononuclear cells (PBMCs), taken at new diagnosis, from a patient treated with antithyroid drugs.

CDR3 protein: CASRRTSESGEQYF. The CDR3 DNA reads as TGTGCCAGCAGAAGGACTAGCGAATCGGGCGAGCAGTACTTC. The chain carries TRBV6-1 and TRBJ2-7, with 9 bases fitting TRBD2. Germline V lookup: CDR1 MNHNS, CDR2 SASEGT. This CDR3 has 14 residues. J was trimmed by 6 bases and V by 6 bases; bases with no gene match: 9.